The present TCR beta chain was sequenced within a study of shared clonotypes between healthy human individuals. The CDR3 sequence is 13 residues long. Germline-derived CDR1 and CDR2 are MDHEN and SYDVKM. Notes on this clone: Antigen: not known.

General observations from the study: Memory subsets had estimated richness that was generally smaller than that of naive subsets.

Every subset had its genomic DNA shared out evenly among several immunoSEQ plates. The authors' processing: Junction-only immunoSEQ data arrived without quality scores, meaning filtering differed. Here immunoSEQ multiplex PCR was the method, and the copy in TCRdb shows in-frame clones only, minus some. V, J and clone size reflect that table, while D and trimming were determined from the DNA. The sample has 2,500,000 or so clones, roughly 93% seen once. What was sequenced was naive CD4+ T cells from PBMCs. Noted subset: CD45RA+ positively selected. The chain uses TRBV28 and TRBJ2-5; a possible D gene is TRBD1 (5 bases). With the DNA end fitting TRBJ2-7 better, the J assignment may be wrong. This receptor was obtained from a man younger than 35 in good health. Some clones in this sample may be carry-over from other donors' samples. CDR3 region: CASNPSDISEQYF. The CDR3 nucleotides read TGTGCCAGCAACCCCTCGGACATAAGCGAGCAGTACTTC.